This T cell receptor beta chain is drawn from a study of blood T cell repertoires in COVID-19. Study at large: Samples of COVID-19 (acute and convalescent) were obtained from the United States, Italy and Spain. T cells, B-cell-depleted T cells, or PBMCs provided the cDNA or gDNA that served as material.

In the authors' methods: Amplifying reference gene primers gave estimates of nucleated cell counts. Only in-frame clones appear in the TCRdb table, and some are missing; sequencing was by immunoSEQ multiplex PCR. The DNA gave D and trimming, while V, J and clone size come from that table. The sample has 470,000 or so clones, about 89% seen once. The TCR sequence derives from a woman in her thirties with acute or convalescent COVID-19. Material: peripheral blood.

CDR3 nucleotide sequence: TGCGCCAGCAGCGAGACTAGCGGGGGGCTTAACACCGGGGAGCTGTTTTTT. Translation gives CASSETSGGLNTGELFF. This chain connects TRBV4-1 to TRBJ2-2, with TRBD2 identical over 13 bases. V trimming: 5 bases; J trimming: 2 bases; junction bases outside the gene matches: 5. CDR1 and CDR2 from the germline V gene are MGHRA and YSYEKL. The CDR3 covers 17 residues.